In its sample, the clone carrying this TCR beta chain was seen a few times. What it recognizes is unknown. The sample comes from a study of molecular identifiers for immune sequencing clone quantification. General study points: More than 97% of effector molecules, versus under 1% of naive-cell molecules, belonged to clones above 20 RNA copies. Sizes of clones that are highly expanded could be underestimated (if identical TCR molecules share a barcode).

Libraries of naive CD8 T cells were made from around 20,000 to 1,000,000 sorted cells. They used 10%, 30% or 50% RNA. The sorting of naive CD8 T cells used the CD8+CD4-CCR7+CD45RA+ phenotype. This CDR3 is 15 amino acids long. V lost 6 bases and J lost 7; bases outside the gene matches: 13. Germline values: CDR1 DFQATT, CDR2 SNEGSKA (reference sequence). TCRdb recomputed calls from the PCR reads with MiXCR, one row per CDR3 protein. The sample consists of approximately 550,000 distinct CDR3 sequences, 20% to 25% of them appearing once. This clonotype was obtained from a human donor in good health. Some libraries in this study had Jurkat cell RNA spiked in. The sample was naive CD8+ T cells from blood, with Jurkat cell RNA spiked in. Subset defined: FACS-sorted CD8+CD4-CCR7+CD45RA+ naive T cells. This sequence joins TRBV20-1 and TRBJ2-2; TRBD1 agrees at 8 bases. The CDR3 DNA is TGCAGTGCGGAGAAGTCCGGACAGGGATTCGGGGAGCTGTTTTTT. Translated: CSAEKSGQGFGELFF.